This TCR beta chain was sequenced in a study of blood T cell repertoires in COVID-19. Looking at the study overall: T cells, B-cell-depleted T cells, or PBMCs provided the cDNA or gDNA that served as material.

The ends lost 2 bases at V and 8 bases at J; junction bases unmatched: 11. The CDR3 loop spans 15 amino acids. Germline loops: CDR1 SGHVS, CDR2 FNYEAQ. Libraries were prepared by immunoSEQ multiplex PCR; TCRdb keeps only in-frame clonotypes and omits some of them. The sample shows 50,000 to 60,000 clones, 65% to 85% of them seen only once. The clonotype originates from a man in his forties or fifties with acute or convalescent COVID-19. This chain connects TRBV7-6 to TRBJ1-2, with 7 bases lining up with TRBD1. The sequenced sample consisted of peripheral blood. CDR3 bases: TGTGCCAGCAGCTTAAACGCAGGGGGAAAGGGAGGCTACACCTTC. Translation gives CASSLNAGGKGGYTF. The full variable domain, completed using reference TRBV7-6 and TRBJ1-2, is GAGVSQSPRYKVTKRGQDVALRCDPISGHVSLYWYRQALGQGPEFLTYFNYEAQQDKSGLPNDRFSAERPEGSISTLTIQRTEQRDSAMYRCASSLNAGGKGGYTFGSGTRLTVV.